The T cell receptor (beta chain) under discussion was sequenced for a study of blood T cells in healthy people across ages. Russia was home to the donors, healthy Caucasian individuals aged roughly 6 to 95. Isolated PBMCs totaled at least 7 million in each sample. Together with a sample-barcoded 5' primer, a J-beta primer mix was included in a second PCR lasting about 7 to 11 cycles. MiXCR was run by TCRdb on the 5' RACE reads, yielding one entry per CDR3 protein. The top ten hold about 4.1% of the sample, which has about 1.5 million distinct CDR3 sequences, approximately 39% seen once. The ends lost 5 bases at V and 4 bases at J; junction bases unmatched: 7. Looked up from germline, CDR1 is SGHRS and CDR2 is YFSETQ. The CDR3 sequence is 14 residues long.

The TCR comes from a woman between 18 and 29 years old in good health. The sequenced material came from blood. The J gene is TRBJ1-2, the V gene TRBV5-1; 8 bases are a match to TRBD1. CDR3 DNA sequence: TGCGCCAGCAGTTCTGACGGACAGGGCTATGGCTACACCTTC. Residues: CASSSDGQGYGYTF.